Each of the 21 T cell receptor beta chains below was sequenced from the same sample in a study of a mutant IDH1 vaccine in newly diagnosed glioma (TCRdb year 2021). The time point tag for this specimen amounts to: week 35, safety follow-up. A 20-mer mutant IDH1 peptide at 300 micrograms in Montanide made up each vaccine dose, which was injected subcutaneously together with topical imiquimod. Library preparation used the immunoSEQ multiplex PCR assay. In its TCRdb copy, this immuneACCESS table keeps in-frame sequences only and misses some clones. Where compared with another copy, unresolved V genes explain less than half of these, and the others have no known cause. The table for this sample lists more than 35,000 clones; 81% of them were counted only once. Roughly 5% of the sample belongs to the ten largest clones. No cognate antigen is known for these TCRs. The sequences come from PBMCs, collected from a glioma patient whose treatment included an IDH1 peptide vaccine. The receptors were gathered from a middle-aged woman with glioma. Some clones in this sample may be carry-over from other donors' samples.

The rearrangement links TRBV19 to TRBJ2-3, with 7 bases aligning to TRBD1. From germline, CDR1 is LNHDA and CDR2 SQIVND (reference sequence). Germline trimming cut 3 bases from V and 4 bases from J; bases unmatched to any gene: 7. This CDR3 comprises 15 residues. In DNA form, the CDR3 reads TGTGCCAGTAGTATCGTAGGGGGCGCGGCAGATACGCAGTATTTT. Its translation is CASSIVGGAADTQYF. The full variable domain, rest sourced from reference TRBV19 and TRBJ2-3, is DGGITQSPKYLFRKEGQNVTLSCEQNLNHDAMYWYRQDPGQGLRLIYYSQIVNDFQKGDIAEGYSVSREKKESFPLTVTSAQKNPTAFYLCASSIVGGAADTQYFGPGTRLTVL.

This clone was found once. V is TRBV6-1 and J is TRBJ1-2; D gene unclear. Deletions cut 2 bases from V and 7 bases from J, with 5 bases between. Germline CDR1 and CDR2: MNHNS and SASEGT. The CDR3 extends over 11 amino acids. CDR3 residues: CASSEISGYTF. The CDR3 DNA follows: TGTGCCAGCAGTGAAATTAGTGGCTACACCTTC.

This clone showed up just a few times. The rearrangement links TRBV7-9 to TRBJ2-5; no clear D. Trimming shortened V by 1 base and J by 5 bases, and 5 bases separated the two germline ends. The V gene's germline CDR1 is SEHNR and CDR2 FQNEAQ (reference sequence). CDR3 length: 12 residues. CDR3 sequence reads: CASSLVVETQYF. The CDR3 nucleotides read TGTGCCAGCAGCTTAGTCGTTGAGACCCAGTACTTC.

This clone was detected only a few times. J is TRBJ2-3 and V is TRBV27; D may be TRBD1 or TRBD2 (5 bases each). The CDR3 totals 16 residues. Germline lookup yields CDR1 MNHEY and CDR2 SMNVEV (reference sequence). Trimming stripped 6 bases from V and 7 bases from J, with 23 bases between. This chain's CDR3 is CASSFRGGLARNTQYF. The CDR3 DNA is TGTGCCAGCAGCTTCCGTGGGGGATTGGCCAGGAATACGCAGTATTTT.

This chain connects TRBV9 to TRBJ2-3; D call uncertain. Germline V gene lookup returns CDR1 SGDLS and CDR2 YYNGEE. CDR3 length: 13 residues. V lost 7 bases and J 3 bases, leaving 12 bases between the germline ends. CDR3 sequence (DNA): TGTGCCAGCGGCCCGGGTGGGACAGATACGCAGTATTTT. It codes for CASGPGGTDTQYF.

This chain joins TRBV7-9 and TRBJ2-5; a possible D gene is TRBD2 (6 bases). Germline V CDR1 and CDR2: SEHNR, FQNEAQ (reference sequence). The V and J ends lost 2 bases and 3 bases respectively, with 16 bases between them. There are 16 residues in the CDR3. CDR3 region: CASSLSPGVAKETQYF. Here the CDR3 DNA reads TGTGCCAGCAGCTTATCCCCGGGGGTGGCCAAAGAGACCCAGTACTTC.

The genes are TRBV10-2 and TRBJ1-2; TRBD1 is a possible D gene (5 bases). Germline V gives CDR1 WSHSY, CDR2 SAAADI. CDR3 length equals 14 residues. Trimming cost V 0 bases and J 6 bases, with 11 bases left between them. The CDR3 loop reads CASSESRAGNGYTF. The CDR3 nucleotides are TGCGCCAGCAGTGAGTCGAGGGCAGGGAATGGCTACACCTTC.

The rearrangement joins TRBV4-1 to TRBJ2-3; the match to TRBD2 covers 9 bases. Looked up from germline, CDR1 is MGHRA and CDR2 is YSYEKL. The CDR3 has 14 amino acids. Losses at the gene ends were 5 bases for V and 5 bases for J; bases not matched to a gene: 5. The CDR3 reads CASSSSGGLDTQYF. The DNA for the CDR3 is TGCGCCAGCAGCTCCAGCGGGGGGCTAGATACGCAGTATTTT.

This chain uses TRBV6-4 with TRBJ1-1; the D gene is possibly TRBD1 (5 bases). The CDR3 runs 13 residues. Per germline, CDR1 MRHNA and CDR2 SNTAGT. V was cut by 3 bases and J by 11 bases, with 16 bases left in between. CDR3 DNA: TGTGCCAGCAGTGAATATCCAGGGAGGGCGGCTTTCTTT. Its protein product is CASSEYPGRAAFF.

V usage is TRBV5-5 and J usage is TRBJ2-5, with 7 positions matching TRBD1. The V gene's germline CDR1 is SGHKS and CDR2 YYEKEE (reference sequence). The V gene end was trimmed by 4 bases and the J gene end by 5 bases; junction bases not matched to a gene: 14. This CDR3 spans 16 amino acids. The CDR3 reads CASSMPYPTGRETQYF. The CDR3 DNA sequence: TGTGCCAGCAGCATGCCCTATCCGACAGGGCGGGAGACCCAGTACTTC.

This clone appeared once. The rearrangement joins TRBV11-3 to TRBJ2-7; 7 nucleotides agree with TRBD1. Germline V lookup: CDR1 SGHNT, CDR2 YENEEA. The CDR3 consists of 13 residues. J lost 4 bases, V lost 5 bases, and 5 bases had no gene match. This chain's CDR3 is CASSGNRGYEQYF. The CDR3 nucleotides read TGTGCCAGCAGCGGAAACAGGGGTTACGAGCAGTACTTC.

The V and J genes are TRBV7-8 and TRBJ2-7; D may be TRBD2 (5 bases). The CDR3 extends over 15 amino acids. The V gene's germline CDR1 is SGHVS and CDR2 FQNEAQ. Trimming shortened V by 1 base and J by 9 bases, and 19 bases separated the two germline ends. The CDR3 loop reads CASSLVRTHASGQYF. CDR3 in DNA: TGTGCCAGCAGCTTAGTTAGGACTCATGCTTCCGGGCAGTACTTC.

This chain joins TRBV4-3 and TRBJ1-4, with 9 bases aligning to TRBD1. With 4 bases clipped from V and 8 bases from J, the junction kept 11 bases outside the gene matches. The CDR3 length is 16 residues. CDR1 LGHNA and CDR2 YSLEER come from the germline V gene. The CDR3 sequence: CASSRRMGQGIEKLFF. CDR3 nucleotides: TGCGCCAGCAGCCGCCGCATGGGACAGGGAATCGAAAAACTGTTTTTT.

The sample holds a few counts of this clone. The chain's CDR3 is CASSFDIWDRASGSYNEQFF. In nucleotides, the CDR3 is TGCGCCAGCAGCTTCGACATTTGGGATCGGGCTAGCGGGAGCTACAATGAGCAGTTCTTC. The chain is built from TRBV5-1 and TRBJ2-1; 10 bases map to TRBD2. V shed 2 bases, J shed 3 bases, and the junction held 17 bases outside the gene matches. This CDR3 is 20 amino acids long. The germline gives CDR1 SGHRS, CDR2 YFSETQ.

This chain links TRBV7-2 with TRBJ2-3; D is undetermined. V was pared by 2 bases and J by 7 bases, with 4 bases between. The CDR3 length is 11 residues. Germline CDR1 and CDR2: SGHTA and FQGNSA. The CDR3 is CASSLTNTQYF. CDR3 bases: TGTGCCAGCAGCTTAACGAATACGCAGTATTTT.

The chain couples TRBV6-6 to TRBJ1-4, with D hard to call. This CDR3 region has 14 residues. Trimming removed 5 bases from V and 7 bases from J, with 14 bases in between. Germline values: CDR1 MNHNY, CDR2 SVGAGI (reference sequence). CDR3 loop: CASSKRRLGEKLFF. The CDR3 region has the DNA TGTGCCAGCAGTAAGAGGAGGTTGGGTGAAAAACTGTTTTTT.

The V and J genes are TRBV7-2 and TRBJ1-1; TRBD1 is a possible D gene (5 bases). The CDR3 sequence is 14 residues long. Germline-derived CDR1 and CDR2 are SGHTA and FQGNSA. Trimming removed 3 bases from V and 1 base from J, with 9 bases in between. The CDR3 DNA reads TGTGCCAGCAGCTTCATGGGGGAGAACACTGAAGCTTTCTTT. This gives the protein CASSFMGENTEAFF. The full variable domain, completed using reference TRBV7-2 and TRBJ1-1, is GAGVSQSPSNKVTEKGKDVELRCDPISGHTALYWYRQSLGQGLEFLIYFQGNSAPDKSGLPSDRFSAERTGGSVSTLTIQRTQQEDSAVYLCASSFMGENTEAFFGQGTRLTVV.

This clone was detected a few times. The chain carries TRBV19 and TRBJ1-5, with a possible D match to TRBD1 (5 bases). The CDR3 has 16 amino acids. Trimming took 5 bases from V and 4 from J, leaving 18 bases between them. The germline CDR1 and CDR2 sequences are LNHDA and SQIVND (reference sequence). CDR3: CASSPGAQRTNQPQHF. The DNA of the CDR3 is TGTGCCAGTAGTCCCGGGGCCCAAAGGACAAATCAGCCCCAGCATTTT.

The chain combines TRBV6-1 with TRBJ2-2; 8 bases line up with TRBD1. V dropped 1 base and J dropped 3; count of bases not matched to a gene: 4. The CDR3 totals 16 residues. Germline CDR1 reads MNHNS; CDR2 reads SASEGT. The CDR3 protein is CASSEVQGADTGELFF. The CDR3 coding sequence is TGTGCCAGCAGTGAAGTCCAGGGGGCCGACACCGGGGAGCTGTTTTTT.

This clone was observed a single time. This chain connects TRBV28 to TRBJ1-1, with TRBD1 as a possible D gene (6 bases). Germline lookup yields CDR1 MDHEN and CDR2 SYDVKM. Trimming took off 3 bases at V and 0 bases at J, with 17 bases between the two ends. The CDR3 runs to 17 residues. The CDR3 region has the DNA TGTGCCAGCAGTTTCCGGGGGGCGGTGAGTATGAACACTGAAGCTTTCTTT. It specifies CASSFRGAVSMNTEAFF.

V usage is TRBV7-2 and J usage is TRBJ2-3; TRBD2 agrees at 7 bases. The CDR3 loop spans 13 amino acids. Trimming took 3 bases from V and 4 from J; bases not matched to a gene: 1. Looked up from germline, CDR1 is SGHTA and CDR2 is FQGNSA. CDR3 sequence (DNA): TGTGCCAGCAGCTTGGGACTACCAGATACGCAGTATTTT. Its translation: CASSLGLPDTQYF.